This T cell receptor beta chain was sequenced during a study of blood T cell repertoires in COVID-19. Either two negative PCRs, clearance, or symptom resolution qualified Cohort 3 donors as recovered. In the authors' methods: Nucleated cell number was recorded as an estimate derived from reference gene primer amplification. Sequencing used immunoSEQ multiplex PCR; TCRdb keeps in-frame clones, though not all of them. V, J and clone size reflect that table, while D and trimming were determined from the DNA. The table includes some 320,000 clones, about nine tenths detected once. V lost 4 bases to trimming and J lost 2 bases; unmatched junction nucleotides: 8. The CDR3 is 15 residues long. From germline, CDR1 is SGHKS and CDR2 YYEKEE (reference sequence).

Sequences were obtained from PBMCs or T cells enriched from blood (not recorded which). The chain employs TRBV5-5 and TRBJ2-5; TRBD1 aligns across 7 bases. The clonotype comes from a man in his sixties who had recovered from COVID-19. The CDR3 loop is CASSRRTGIQETQYF. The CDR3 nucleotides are TGTGCCAGCAGCCGGAGGACAGGTATACAAGAGACCCAGTACTTC. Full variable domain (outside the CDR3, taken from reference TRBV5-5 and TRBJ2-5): DAGVTQSPTHLIKTRGQQVTLRCSPISGHKSVSWYQQVLGQGPQFIFQYYEKEERGRGNFPDRFSARQFPNYSSELNVNALLLGDSALYLCASSRRTGIQETQYFGPGTRLLVL.